The source of this T cell receptor (beta chain) is a study of shared clonotypes between healthy human individuals. This clone was detected only a few times. Its antigen is not identified. Other DNA variants within this sample encode the same CDR3. Study-wide results and limits: Clonotype sharing across a few donors was observed for 4% to 5.5% of naive CD4 clonotypes. Compared with memory subsets, naive subsets generally had larger estimated richness.

Into CD45RA+ naive and CD45RA-negative memory subsets, the CD4+ cells were split. Assay used: immunoSEQ multiplex PCR; TCRdb lists only in-frame clones, some missing. The sample carries some 1 million clones, around 74% recorded once. V was shortened by 1 base and J by 8 bases, with 8 bases between the two germline ends. The CDR3 extends over 12 amino acids. Per the germline V gene, CDR1 is LNHDA and CDR2 is SQIVND (reference sequence). This clonotype originated in a man aged 18 to 35 in good health. V and J are TRBV19 and TRBJ1-2; D call uncertain. The sequenced material came from memory CD4+ T cells sorted from blood. Subset specified: CD45RA-negative fraction. The CDR3 DNA reads TGTGCCAGTAGTATAGGGGTCTCCGGCTACACCTTC. This encodes CASSIGVSGYTF. Filled out from reference TRBV19 and TRBJ1-2, the complete variable domain reads DGGITQSPKYLFRKEGQNVTLSCEQNLNHDAMYWYRQDPGQGLRLIYYSQIVNDFQKGDIAEGYSVSREKKESFPLTVTSAQKNPTAFYLCASSIGVSGYTFGSGTRLTVV.